This T cell receptor (beta chain) is from a study of beta chain features in type 1 diabetes. Study-level results: Sequencing from cDNA could over-represent high-TCR-expressing cells. Type 1 diabetes patients showed a moderate but significant shortening of TCRB CDR3s in all four CD4+ subsets.

This clone has only a few counts. Antigen: not known. Sorted populations all exceeded 95% purity. This CDR3 has 14 residues. Germline CDR1 SEHNR, CDR2 FQNEAQ (reference sequence). With 5 bases removed from V and 6 bases from J, the gap between germline ends came to 17 bases. The authors reverse transcribed all of the isolated RNA, so sequencing captured expressed TCRB transcripts. The assay was immunoSEQ multiplex PCR, and TCRdb's table has in-frame clones only and misses some. Of about 220,000 clones in the sample, about a tenth were seen once. The rearrangement joins TRBV7-9 to TRBJ2-7; tentatively, D is TRBD1 or TRBD2 (5 bases each). The sample taken for sequencing was central memory CD4+ T cells from blood. The clonotype was recovered from a man between 18 and 29 years old in good health. In DNA form, the CDR3 reads TGTGCCAGCAGCCTCGGGACCGATTCGCTCGAGCAGTACTTC. Its protein is CASSLGTDSLEQYF. The whole variable domain, remainder taken from reference TRBV7-9 and TRBJ2-7, is DTGVSQNPRHKITKRGQNVTFRCDPISEHNRLYWYRQTLGQGPEFLTYFQNEAQLEKSRLLSDRFSAERPKGSFSTLEIQRTEQGDSAMYLCASSLGTDSLEQYFGPGTRLTVT.